Given below is one T cell receptor (beta chain) in context. This clone occurred a few times. The clone's antigen remains unknown. Base quality data are lacking; no much larger clone is found one base away. This entry belongs to a study of beta chain features in type 1 diabetes listed by TCRdb under 2018. At the level of the whole study: Mean age, gender distribution, total cell number and subset yield did not differ between patients and healthy donors. A total of 107,917,701 sorted cells were examined across all samples, and the number of cells per subset was strongly correlated with RNA yield. In the study, TCRB repertoires of sorted circulating CD4+ T cell subsets from recently diagnosed type 1 diabetes patients were compared with those of matched healthy donors. Regulatory and stem cell-like memory subsets were isolated from only 8 patients and roughly 8 healthy donors, whereas naive and central memory subsets came from all 28 donors. Here is what the overall study found, with its caveats: Because the HLA sub-analyses included only small numbers of individuals, any influence of HLA type on TCRB rearrangement was left unresolved. Because cDNA rather than genomic DNA was sequenced, highly expressing activated cells could have been over-represented, although no difference in activation and CD3 levels was found between groups. PCR might favor shorter templates, but patient and control samples were amplified and corrected together, so any skew would affect both groups equally. In all four CD4+ subsets, TCRB CDR3 length was moderately but significantly shorter in type 1 diabetes patients. Naive, central memory and regulatory TCRB repertoires appeared more similar among patients than among healthy donors. At VDJ recombination sites, type 1 diabetes patients had fewer insertions and more deleted nucleotides, which implies abnormalities in thymic rearrangement.

Each donor gave one peripheral blood draw, about 100 mL on average, collected into heparinised tubes. Using a panel that included CD45RO, CCR7, CD25, CD127, CD95 and CD27, naive, central memory, regulatory and stem cell-like memory CD4+ T cells were sorted on a BD FACSAria II. All sorted populations exceeded 95% purity. PBMCs were isolated right away by Lymphoprep density gradient centrifugation and were stained directly, without culture. So that batch effects would be minimized, each experiment stained and sorted samples in pairs, pairing one healthy donor with one patient. The cysteine opens and the phenylalanine closes a CDR3 of 18 amino acids. Of all the DNA, just the CDR3 is kept, 54 bases in frame from base 1. V loses 4 bases at its end and J loses 0 bases; junction bases beyond the gene matches: 13. CDR1 and CDR2 are drawn from the germline V gene: SGDLS, YYNGEE. The entire amount of isolated RNA was reverse transcribed using the High Capacity cDNA Reverse Transcription Kit, so the sequenced TCRB transcripts were expressed ones. Deep immunoSEQ sequencing was performed on naive, central memory and regulatory T cell samples, with an average of about 3.6 million total reads per sample. Sorted cells were lysed in RLT buffer and RNA was extracted with DNase-treated RNeasy Micro or Mini kits, depending on cell number. To prevent cross-contamination, each cell subset was processed individually, whereas patient and healthy donor samples were processed jointly. The immunoSEQ multiplex PCR was used to amplify TCRB sequences from cDNA, yielding 87-bp fragments that span the CDR3 region. The amplicons were sequenced using the Illumina HiSeq platform. On the authors' methods: Synthetic template baselines were used to correct PCR bias computationally, reads within Hamming distance 2 were collapsed together, and singletons that could not be merged were discarded. Reads were aligned against IMGT to assign V, D and J genes, CDR3 length and insertions or deletions at six rearrangement sites. Within each subset, clonotype counts were normalized to sorted cell number, after which true diversity and Gini coefficients were computed with the tcR R package. The overlap coefficient, calculated on TCRB nucleotide sequences, was used to quantify repertoire sharing. Out-of-frame TCRB sequences from naive cells were analyzed to stand in for the pre-selection repertoire. TCRdb mirrors the immuneACCESS table, restricted to in-frame sequences. Some clones are absent from its copies; in checked studies, under half trace to an unresolved V gene, and the reason for the others is unknown. That table furnishes V, J and clone size, whereas the DNA furnished D and trimming. This sample comprises under 900,000 clones, 15% to 20% of them detected only once. The top ten constitute 0.02% to 0.03% of the sample.

The chain joins TRBV9 to TRBJ2-1, with 7 central nucleotides matching TRBD1. The sequence was collected from a woman aged 18-29 years in good health. Input material: naive CD4+ T cells from blood. The cell subset or site label corresponds to: true naive CD4+ T cells. The CDR3 has the sequence CASSITGAQLSSYNEQFF. The nucleotide sequence is TGTGCCAGCAGCATTACAGGGGCCCAGCTATCCTCCTACAATGAGCAGTTCTTC. Extended through the reference TRBV9 and TRBJ2-1 proteins, this CDR3 yields the full variable domain: DSGVTQTPKHLITATGQRVTLRCSPRSGDLSVYWYQQSLDQGLQFLIQYYNGEERAKGNILERFSAQQFPDLHSELNLSSLELGDSALYFCASSITGAQLSSYNEQFFGPGTRLTVL.